This TCR beta chain was identified in a study of T cells after yellow fever vaccination. Study-level background: Low-cell-number fractions were prepared with SMART-Seq v4 Ultra Low Input.

Trimming took 4 bases from V and 3 from J; bases not matched to a gene: 8. Germline-derived CDR1 and CDR2 are SGHNT and YYREEE (reference sequence). The CDR3 length is 16 residues. With respect to this clonotype: The antigen remains undetermined.

A single record per CDR3 protein comes from TCRdb applying MiXCR to the 5' RACE reads. This sample carries around 530,000 distinct CDR3 sequences, less than 20% of them seen once, and the ten largest clones take 17%. Study observations and caveats: Clones from primary vaccination mostly reappeared after the booster (around 96% CD4, approximately 86% CD8).

J is TRBJ2-7 and V is TRBV5-4, with TRBD2 matching 12 bases. The source was PBMCs, collected less than 6 days after the first yellow fever vaccination. This clonotype originated in a man between 18 and 35 years old who received the YFV17D yellow fever vaccine. DNA of the CDR3: TGTGCCAGCAGCATAACTAGCGGGGGGACCCTCTACGAGCAGTACTTC. It codes for CASSITSGGTLYEQYF.